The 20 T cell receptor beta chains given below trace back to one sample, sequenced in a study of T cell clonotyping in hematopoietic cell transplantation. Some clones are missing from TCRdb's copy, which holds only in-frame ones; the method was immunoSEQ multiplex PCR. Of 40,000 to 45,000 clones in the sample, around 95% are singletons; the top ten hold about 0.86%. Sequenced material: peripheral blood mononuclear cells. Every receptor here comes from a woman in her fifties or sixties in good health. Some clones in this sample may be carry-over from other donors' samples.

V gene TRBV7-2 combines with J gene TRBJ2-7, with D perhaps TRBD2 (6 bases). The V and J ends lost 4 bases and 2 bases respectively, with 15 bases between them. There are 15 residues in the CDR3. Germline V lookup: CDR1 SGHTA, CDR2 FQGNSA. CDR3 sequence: CASSYERGKAYEQYF. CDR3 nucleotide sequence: TGTGCCAGCAGCTACGAACGGGGGAAGGCCTACGAGCAGTACTTC.

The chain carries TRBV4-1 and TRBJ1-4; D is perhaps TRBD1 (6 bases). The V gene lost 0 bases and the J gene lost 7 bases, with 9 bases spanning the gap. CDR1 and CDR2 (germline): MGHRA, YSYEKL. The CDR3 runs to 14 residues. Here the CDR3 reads CASSQDQGLEKLFF. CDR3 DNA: TGCGCCAGCAGCCAAGATCAGGGGCTTGAAAAACTGTTTTTT.

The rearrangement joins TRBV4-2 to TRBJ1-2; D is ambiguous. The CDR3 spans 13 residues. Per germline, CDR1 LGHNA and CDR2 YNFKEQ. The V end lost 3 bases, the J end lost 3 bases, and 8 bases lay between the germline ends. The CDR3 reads CASSQWDDYGYTF. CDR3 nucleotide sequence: TGTGCCAGCAGCCAGTGGGATGACTATGGCTACACCTTC.

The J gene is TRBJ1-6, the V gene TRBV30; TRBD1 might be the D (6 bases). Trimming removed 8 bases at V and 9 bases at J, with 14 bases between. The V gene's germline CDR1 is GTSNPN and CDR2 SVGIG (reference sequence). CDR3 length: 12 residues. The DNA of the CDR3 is TGTGCCGGTTCGGGGACAAGTTCACCCCTCCACTTT. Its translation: CAGSGTSSPLHF.

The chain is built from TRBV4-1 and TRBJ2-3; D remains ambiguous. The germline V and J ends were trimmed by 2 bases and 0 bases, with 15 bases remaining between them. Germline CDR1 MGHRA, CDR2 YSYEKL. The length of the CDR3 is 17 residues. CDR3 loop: CASSQIPRGTSTDTQYF. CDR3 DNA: TGCGCCAGCAGCCAAATTCCTCGCGGTACTAGCACAGATACGCAGTATTTT.

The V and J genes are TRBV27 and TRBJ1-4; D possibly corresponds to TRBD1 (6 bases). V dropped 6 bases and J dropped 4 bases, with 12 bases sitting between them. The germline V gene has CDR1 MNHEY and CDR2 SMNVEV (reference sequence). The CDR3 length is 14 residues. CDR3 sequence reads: CASRETGFNEKLFF. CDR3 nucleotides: TGTGCCAGCAGGGAGACAGGCTTTAATGAAAAACTGTTTTTT. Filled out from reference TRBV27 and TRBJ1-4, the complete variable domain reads EAQVTQNPRYLITVTGKKLTVTCSQNMNHEYMSWYRQDPGLGLRQIYYSMNVEVTDKGDVPEGYKVSRKEKRNFPLILESPSPNQTSLYFCASRETGFNEKLFFGSGTQLSVL.

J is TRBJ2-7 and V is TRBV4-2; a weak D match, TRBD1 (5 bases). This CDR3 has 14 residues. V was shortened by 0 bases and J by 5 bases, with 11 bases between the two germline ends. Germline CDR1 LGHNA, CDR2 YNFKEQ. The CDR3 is CASSQDLGVNEQYF. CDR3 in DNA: TGTGCCAGCAGCCAAGATTTAGGGGTCAACGAGCAGTACTTC.

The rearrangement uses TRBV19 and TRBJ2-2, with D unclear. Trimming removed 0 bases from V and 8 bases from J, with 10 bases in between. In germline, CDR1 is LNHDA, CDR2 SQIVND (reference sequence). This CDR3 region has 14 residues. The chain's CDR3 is CASSIDASRGELFF. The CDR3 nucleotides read TGTGCCAGTAGTATAGACGCGTCCAGAGGGGAGCTGTTTTTT.

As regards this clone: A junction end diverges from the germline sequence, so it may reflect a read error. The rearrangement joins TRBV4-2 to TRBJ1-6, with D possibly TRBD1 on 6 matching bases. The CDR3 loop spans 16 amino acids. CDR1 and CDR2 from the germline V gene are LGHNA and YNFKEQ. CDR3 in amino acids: CASSQDRGGHNSPLYF. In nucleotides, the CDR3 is TGTGCCAGCAGCCAAGATCGGGGGGGACATAATTCACCCCTCTACTTT.

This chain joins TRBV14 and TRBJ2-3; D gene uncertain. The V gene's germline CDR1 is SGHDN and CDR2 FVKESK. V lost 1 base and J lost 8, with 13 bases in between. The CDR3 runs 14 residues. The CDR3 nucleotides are TGTGCCAGCAGCCAAGTTTCGACCTTCGGTACGCAGTATTTT. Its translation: CASSQVSTFGTQYF.

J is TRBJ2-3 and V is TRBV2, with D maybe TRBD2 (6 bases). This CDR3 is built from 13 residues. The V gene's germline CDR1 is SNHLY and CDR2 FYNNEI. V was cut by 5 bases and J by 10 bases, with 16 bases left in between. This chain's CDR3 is CASSPNLASPQYF. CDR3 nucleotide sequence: TGTGCCAGCAGTCCGAACCTAGCGAGTCCGCAGTATTTT.

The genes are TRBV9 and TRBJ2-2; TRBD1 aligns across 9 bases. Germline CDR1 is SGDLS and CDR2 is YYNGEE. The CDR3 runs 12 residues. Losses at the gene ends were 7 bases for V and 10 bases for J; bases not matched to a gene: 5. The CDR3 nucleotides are TGTGCCAGCGGGACAGGGTCTTCGGAGCTGTTTTTT. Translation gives CASGTGSSELFF.

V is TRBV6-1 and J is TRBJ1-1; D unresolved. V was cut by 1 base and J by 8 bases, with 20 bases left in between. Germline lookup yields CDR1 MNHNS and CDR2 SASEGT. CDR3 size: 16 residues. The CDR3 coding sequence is TGTGCCAGCAGTGAAGTATTCCGGGTGGCAGGTAGAGAAGCTTTCTTT. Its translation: CASSEVFRVAGREAFF.

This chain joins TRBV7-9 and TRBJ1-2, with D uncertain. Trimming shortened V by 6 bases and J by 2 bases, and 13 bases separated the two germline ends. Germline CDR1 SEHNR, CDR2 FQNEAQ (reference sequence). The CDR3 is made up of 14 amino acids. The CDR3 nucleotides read TGTGCCAGCAGTACAGCTACGCCGAACTATGGCTACACCTTC. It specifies CASSTATPNYGYTF.

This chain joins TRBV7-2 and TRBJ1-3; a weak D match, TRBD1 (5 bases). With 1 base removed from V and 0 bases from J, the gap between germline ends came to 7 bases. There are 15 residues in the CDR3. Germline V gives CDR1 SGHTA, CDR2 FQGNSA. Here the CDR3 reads CASSLDRSSGNTIYF. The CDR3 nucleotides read TGTGCCAGCAGCTTAGACAGGAGCTCTGGAAACACCATATATTTT.

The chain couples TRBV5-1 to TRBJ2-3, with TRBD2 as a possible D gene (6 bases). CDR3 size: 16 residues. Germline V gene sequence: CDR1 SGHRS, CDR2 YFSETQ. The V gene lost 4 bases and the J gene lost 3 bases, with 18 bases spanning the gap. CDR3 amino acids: CASSPILRGGTDTQYF. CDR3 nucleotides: TGCGCCAGCAGCCCCATATTGCGGGGAGGTACAGATACGCAGTATTTT.

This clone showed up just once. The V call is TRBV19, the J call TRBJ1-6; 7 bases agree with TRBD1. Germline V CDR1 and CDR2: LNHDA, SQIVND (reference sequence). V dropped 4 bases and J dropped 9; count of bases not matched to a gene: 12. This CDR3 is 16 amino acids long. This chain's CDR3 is CASSKREGQRGSPLHF. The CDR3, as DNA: TGTGCCAGTAGTAAACGCGAGGGACAGCGAGGTTCACCCCTCCACTTT.

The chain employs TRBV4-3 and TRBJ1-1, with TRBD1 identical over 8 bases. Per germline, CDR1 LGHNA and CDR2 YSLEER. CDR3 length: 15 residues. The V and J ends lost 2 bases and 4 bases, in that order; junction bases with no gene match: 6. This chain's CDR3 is CASSQNLDRGTEAFF. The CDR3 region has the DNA TGCGCCAGCAGCCAAAACCTCGACAGGGGCACTGAAGCTTTCTTT.

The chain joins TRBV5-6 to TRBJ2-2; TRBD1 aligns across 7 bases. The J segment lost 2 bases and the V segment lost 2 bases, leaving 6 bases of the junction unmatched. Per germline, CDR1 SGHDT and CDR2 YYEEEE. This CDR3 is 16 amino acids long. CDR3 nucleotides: TGTGCCAGCAGCTTAATGGGACAGCTAAACACCGGGGAGCTGTTTTTT. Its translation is CASSLMGQLNTGELFF.

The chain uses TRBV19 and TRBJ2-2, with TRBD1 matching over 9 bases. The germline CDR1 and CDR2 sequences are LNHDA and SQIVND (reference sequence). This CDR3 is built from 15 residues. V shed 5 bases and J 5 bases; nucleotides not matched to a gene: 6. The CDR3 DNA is TGTGCCAGTAGTTTACAGGGGGCGCGAACCGGGGAGCTGTTTTTT. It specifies CASSLQGARTGELFF.